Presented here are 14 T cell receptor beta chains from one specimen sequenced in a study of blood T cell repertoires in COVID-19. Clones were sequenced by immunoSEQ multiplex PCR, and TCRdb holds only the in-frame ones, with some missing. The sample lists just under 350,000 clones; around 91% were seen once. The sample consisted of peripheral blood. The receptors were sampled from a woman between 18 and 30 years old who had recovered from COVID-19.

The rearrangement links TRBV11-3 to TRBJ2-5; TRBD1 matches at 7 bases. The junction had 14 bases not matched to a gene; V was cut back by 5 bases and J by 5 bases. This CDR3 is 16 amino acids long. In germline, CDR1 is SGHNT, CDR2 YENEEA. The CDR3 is CASSSRSGQIGETQYF. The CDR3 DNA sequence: TGTGCCAGCAGCAGTAGATCGGGACAGATTGGGGAGACCCAGTACTTC. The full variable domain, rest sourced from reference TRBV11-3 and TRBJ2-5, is EAGVVQSPRYKIIEKKQPVAFWCNPISGHNTLYWYLQNLGQGPELLIRYENEEAVDDSQLPKDRFSAERLKGVDSTLKIQPAELGDSAVYLCASSSRSGQIGETQYFGPGTRLLVL.

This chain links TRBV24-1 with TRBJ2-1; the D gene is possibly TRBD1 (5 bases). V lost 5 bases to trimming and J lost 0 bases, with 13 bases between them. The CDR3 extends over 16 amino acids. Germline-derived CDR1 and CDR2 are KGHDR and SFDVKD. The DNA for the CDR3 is TGTGCCACCAGTGGTCAGGGCCCGAGCTCCTACAATGAGCAGTTCTTC. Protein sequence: CATSGQGPSSYNEQFF.

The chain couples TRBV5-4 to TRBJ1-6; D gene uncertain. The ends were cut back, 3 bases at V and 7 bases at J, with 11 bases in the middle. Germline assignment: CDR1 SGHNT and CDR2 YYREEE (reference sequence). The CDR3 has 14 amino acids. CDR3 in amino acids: CASSWTEGNSPLHF. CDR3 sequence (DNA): TGTGCCAGCAGCTGGACGGAGGGCAATTCACCCCTCCACTTT.

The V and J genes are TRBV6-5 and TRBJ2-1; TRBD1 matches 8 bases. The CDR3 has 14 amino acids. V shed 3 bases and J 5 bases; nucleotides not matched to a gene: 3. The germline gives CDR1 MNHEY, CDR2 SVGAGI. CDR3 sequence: CASSYPTGDNEQFF. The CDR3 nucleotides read TGTGCCAGCAGTTATCCGACAGGGGACAATGAGCAGTTCTTC.

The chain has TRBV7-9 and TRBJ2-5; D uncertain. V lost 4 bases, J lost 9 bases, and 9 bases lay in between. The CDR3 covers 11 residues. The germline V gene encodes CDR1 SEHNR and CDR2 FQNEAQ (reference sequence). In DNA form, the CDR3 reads TGTGCCAGCAGCTCCCCTTTCTCCCAGTACTTC. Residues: CASSSPFSQYF.

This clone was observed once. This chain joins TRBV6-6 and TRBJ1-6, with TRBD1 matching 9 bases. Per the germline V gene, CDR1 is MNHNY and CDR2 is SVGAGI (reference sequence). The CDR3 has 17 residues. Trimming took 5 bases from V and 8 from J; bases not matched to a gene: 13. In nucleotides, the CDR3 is TGTGCCAGCAGTCTCGGACAGGGGAGACCTTCGGATTCACCCCTCCACTTT. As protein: CASSLGQGRPSDSPLHF.

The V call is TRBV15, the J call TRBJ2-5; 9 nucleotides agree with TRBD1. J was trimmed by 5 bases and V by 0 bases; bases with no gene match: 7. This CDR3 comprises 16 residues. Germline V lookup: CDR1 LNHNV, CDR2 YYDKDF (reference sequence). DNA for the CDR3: TGTGCCACCAGCAGAGATCTGGGACAGGGTTTGGAGACCCAGTACTTC. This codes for CATSRDLGQGLETQYF. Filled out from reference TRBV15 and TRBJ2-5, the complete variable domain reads DAMVIQNPRYQVTQFGKPVTLSCSQTLNHNVMYWYQQKSSQAPKLLFHYYDKDFNNEADTPDNFQSRRPNTSFCFLDIRSPGLGDTAMYLCATSRDLGQGLETQYFGPGTRLLVL.

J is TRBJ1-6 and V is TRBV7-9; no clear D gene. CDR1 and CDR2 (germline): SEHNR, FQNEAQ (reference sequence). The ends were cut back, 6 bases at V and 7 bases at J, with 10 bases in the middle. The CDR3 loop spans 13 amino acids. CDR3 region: CASRPVGNSPLHF. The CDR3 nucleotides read TGTGCCAGCAGACCCGTCGGGAATTCACCCCTCCACTTT.

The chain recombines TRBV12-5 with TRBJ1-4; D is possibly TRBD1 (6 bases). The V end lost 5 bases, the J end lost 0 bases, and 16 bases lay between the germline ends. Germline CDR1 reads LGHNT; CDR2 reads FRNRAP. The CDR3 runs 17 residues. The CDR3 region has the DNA TGTGCTAGTGGTCTAGGACAGCGAATAGCAACTAATGAAAAACTGTTTTTT. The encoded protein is CASGLGQRIATNEKLFF.

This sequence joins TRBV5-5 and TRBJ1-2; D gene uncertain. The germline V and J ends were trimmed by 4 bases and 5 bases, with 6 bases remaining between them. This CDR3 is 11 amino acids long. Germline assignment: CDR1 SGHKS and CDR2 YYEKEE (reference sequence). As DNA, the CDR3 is TGTGCCAGCAGCCCAAATTATGGCTACACCTTC. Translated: CASSPNYGYTF.

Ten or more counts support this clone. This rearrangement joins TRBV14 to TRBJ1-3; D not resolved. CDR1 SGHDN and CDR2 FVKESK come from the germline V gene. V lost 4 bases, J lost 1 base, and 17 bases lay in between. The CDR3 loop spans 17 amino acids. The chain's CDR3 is CASSLRAGFYSGNTIYF. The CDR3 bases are TGTGCCAGCAGCCTGAGGGCGGGTTTCTATTCTGGAAACACCATATATTTT.

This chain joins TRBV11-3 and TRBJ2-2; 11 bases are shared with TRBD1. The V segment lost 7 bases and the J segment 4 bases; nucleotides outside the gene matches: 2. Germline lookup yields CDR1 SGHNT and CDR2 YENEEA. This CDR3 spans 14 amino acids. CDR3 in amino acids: CASTGTGGTGELFF. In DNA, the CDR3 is TGTGCCAGCACCGGGACAGGGGGCACCGGGGAGCTGTTTTTT.

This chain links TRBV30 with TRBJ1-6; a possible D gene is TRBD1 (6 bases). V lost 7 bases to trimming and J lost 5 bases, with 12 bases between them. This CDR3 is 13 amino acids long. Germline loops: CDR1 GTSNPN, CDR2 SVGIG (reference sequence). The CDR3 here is CASRGWDNSPLHF. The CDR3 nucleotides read TGTGCCTCCAGGGGATGGGATAATTCACCCCTCCACTTT.

CDR3 protein: CASRPGGMHFAQFF. CDR3 DNA sequence: TGTGCCAGCAGACCGGGAGGGATGCACTTTGCGCAGTTCTTC. The chain couples TRBV6-4 to TRBJ2-1; 8 bases match TRBD2. V was pared by 6 bases and J by 12 bases, with 13 bases of the junction left unmatched. Germline lookup yields CDR1 MRHNA and CDR2 SNTAGT. The CDR3 has 14 residues.